What follows is one TCR beta chain and its context. These data originate in a study of blood T cell repertoires in COVID-19. Study at large: The analysed material was cDNA or gDNA that came from T cells, B-cell-depleted T cells, or PBMCs.

In the original analysis: Amplification of reference gene primers was used by the study to estimate nucleated cell counts. The protocol was immunoSEQ multiplex PCR, while the TCRdb copy is restricted to in-frame clones and leaves out a portion. V and J calls plus clone size are reproduced from that table; the DNA served to infer D and trimming. This repertoire shows 150,000 to 160,000 clones, around 83% found once; its top ten account for more than 7.5%. This CDR3 is 13 amino acids long. The V and J ends lost 4 bases and 10 bases respectively, with 11 bases between them. Per germline, CDR1 LGHDT and CDR2 YNNKEL (reference sequence).

This sequence joins TRBV3-1 (or the pseudogene TRBV3-2) and TRBJ1-6; D is possibly TRBD1 (5 bases). Sequenced: peripheral blood. The sequence was obtained from a woman aged 45-65 years with acute or convalescent COVID-19. The DNA for the CDR3 is TGTGCCAGCAGCCCACAGGACGCCTCACCCCTCCACTTT. As protein: CASSPQDASPLHF.